This TCR beta chain emerged from a study of T cell responses to AZD1222 COVID-19 vaccine. The CDR3 is 16 amino acids. V lost 0 bases to trimming and J lost 4 bases, with 15 bases between them. CDR1 is SGHDT, CDR2 YYEEEE, per germline. Repertoires were generated with immunoSEQ multiplex PCR, while TCRdb's copy carries only in-frame clones and drops some. The sample carries 84,000 or so clones, nearly 90% recorded once. The chain couples TRBV5-6 to TRBJ2-3; D possibly corresponds to TRBD2 (6 bases). Here the sequenced sample was peripheral blood, taken on day 0 of MenACWY control vaccination. The sequence derives from an adult in good health. Written as DNA, the CDR3 is TGTGCCAGCAGCTTGGGGGACTTAACACCCGCAGATACGCAGTATTTT. Its translation: CASSLGDLTPADTQYF.